This T cell receptor (beta chain) was identified in a study of early T cells in non-severe SARS-CoV-2 infection. Study in general: Sequencing was performed on bulk RNA from unsorted whole blood, leaving chains unpaired.

Study findings and constraints: VDJdb-based annotation leaned toward anti-spike CD8 responses and missed private and CD4 specificities.

Germline V gives CDR1 SGHDT, CDR2 YYEEEE. The CDR3 contains 17 residues. The J segment lost 7 bases and the V segment lost 0 bases, leaving 11 bases of the junction unmatched. This clonotype was recorded at least ten times. As yet, its antigen is unknown. Individual cDNA molecules received unique molecular identifiers. TCRdb reanalysed the 5' RACE reads using MiXCR and keeps one entry per CDR3 protein. The table records tens of thousands of distinct CDR3 sequences, roughly 5.6% of them present only once. The sample consisted of whole blood, taken at baseline. The chain has TRBV5-6 and TRBJ2-1, with 9 bases lining up with TRBD2. The receptor was isolated from an adult who was a healthcare worker with PCR-confirmed SARS-CoV-2 infection or an uninfected control (not recorded which). In DNA form, the CDR3 reads TGTGCCAGCAGCTTGGGTCCCCTAGCGGGGCCAGGGAATGAGCAGTTCTTC. Its protein product is CASSLGPLAGPGNEQFF.